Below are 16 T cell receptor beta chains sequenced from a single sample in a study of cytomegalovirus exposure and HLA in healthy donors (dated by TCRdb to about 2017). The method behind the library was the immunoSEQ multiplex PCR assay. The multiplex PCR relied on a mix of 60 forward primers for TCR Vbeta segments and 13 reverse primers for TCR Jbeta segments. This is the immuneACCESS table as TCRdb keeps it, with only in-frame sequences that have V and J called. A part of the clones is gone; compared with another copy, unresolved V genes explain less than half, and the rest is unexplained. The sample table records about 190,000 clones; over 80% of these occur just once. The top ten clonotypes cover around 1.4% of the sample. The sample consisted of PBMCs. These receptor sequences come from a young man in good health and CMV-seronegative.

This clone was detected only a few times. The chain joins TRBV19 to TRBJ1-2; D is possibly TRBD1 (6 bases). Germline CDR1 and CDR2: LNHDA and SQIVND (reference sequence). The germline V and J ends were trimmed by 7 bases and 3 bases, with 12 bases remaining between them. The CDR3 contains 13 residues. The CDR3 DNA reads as TGTGCCAGTAACCAGGGGAATTACTATGGCTACACCTTC. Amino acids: CASNQGNYYGYTF.

The CDR3 nucleotides read TGTGCCAGCAGTTACTCGGGCAGAACCAATGAAAAACTGTTTTTT. It is translated as CASSYSGRTNEKLFF. The genes are TRBV6-6 and TRBJ1-4; D is unclear. The CDR3 spans 15 residues. Deletions cut 0 bases from V and 5 bases from J, with 10 bases between. In germline, CDR1 is MNHNY, CDR2 SVGAGI (reference sequence).

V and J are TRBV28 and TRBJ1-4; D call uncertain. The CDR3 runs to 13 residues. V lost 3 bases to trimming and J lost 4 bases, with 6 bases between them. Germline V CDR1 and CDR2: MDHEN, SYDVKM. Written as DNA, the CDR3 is TGTGCCAGCAGTTTCCGGGGTAATGAAAAACTGTTTTTT. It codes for CASSFRGNEKLFF.

The CDR3 nucleotides are TGTGCCAGCATTGACAGGGGGTCTGGGGCCAACGTCCTGACTTTC. This codes for CASIDRGSGANVLTF. The gene calls are TRBV5-4 and TRBJ2-6, with TRBD1 matching over 9 bases. Trimming took 6 bases from V and 1 from J; bases not matched to a gene: 2. This CDR3 has 15 residues. CDR1 is SGHNT, CDR2 YYREEE, per germline (reference sequence).

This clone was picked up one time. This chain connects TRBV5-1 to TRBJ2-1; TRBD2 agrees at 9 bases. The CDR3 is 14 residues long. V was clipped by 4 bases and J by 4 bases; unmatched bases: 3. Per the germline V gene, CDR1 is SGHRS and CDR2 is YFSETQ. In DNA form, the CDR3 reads TGCGCCAGCAGCCGCGGGGGGGGTTACAATGAGCAGTTCTTC. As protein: CASSRGGGYNEQFF.

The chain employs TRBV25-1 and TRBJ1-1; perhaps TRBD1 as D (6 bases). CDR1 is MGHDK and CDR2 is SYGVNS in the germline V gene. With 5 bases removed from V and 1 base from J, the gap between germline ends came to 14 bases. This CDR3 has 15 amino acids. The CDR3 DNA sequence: TGTGCCAGCAGTTTCCCGGGACAACAGAACACTGAAGCTTTCTTT. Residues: CASSFPGQQNTEAFF.

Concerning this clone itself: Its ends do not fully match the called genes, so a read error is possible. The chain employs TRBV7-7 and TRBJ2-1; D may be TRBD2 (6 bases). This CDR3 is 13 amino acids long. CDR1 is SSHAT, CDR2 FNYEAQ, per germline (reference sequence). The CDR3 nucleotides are TGTGCTAGCAGTAACGGGACTGTAAATGAGCAGTTCTTC. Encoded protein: CASSNGTVNEQFF.

For the CDR3, the DNA is TGTGCCAGCAGTTTAACTAGCTTATTAGAGACCCAGTACTTC. Protein: CASSLTSLLETQYF. The rearrangement joins TRBV28 to TRBJ2-5; weak D call: TRBD2 (6 bases). Germline CDR1 reads MDHEN; CDR2 reads SYDVKM. The V gene lost 2 bases and the J gene lost 4 bases, with 11 bases spanning the gap. The CDR3 spans 14 residues.

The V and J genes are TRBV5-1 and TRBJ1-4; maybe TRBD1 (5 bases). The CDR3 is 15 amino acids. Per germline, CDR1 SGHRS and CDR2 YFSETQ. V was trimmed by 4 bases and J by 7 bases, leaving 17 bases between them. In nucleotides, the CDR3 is TGCGCCAGCAGCGGGGGGGACGTAACCGGTGAAAAACTGTTTTTT. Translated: CASSGGDVTGEKLFF.

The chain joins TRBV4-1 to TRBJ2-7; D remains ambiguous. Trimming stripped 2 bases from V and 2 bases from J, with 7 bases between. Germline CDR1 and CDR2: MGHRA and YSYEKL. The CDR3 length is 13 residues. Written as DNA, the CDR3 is TGCGCCAGCAGCCAAACCCAGGCCTACGAGCAGTACTTC. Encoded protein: CASSQTQAYEQYF.

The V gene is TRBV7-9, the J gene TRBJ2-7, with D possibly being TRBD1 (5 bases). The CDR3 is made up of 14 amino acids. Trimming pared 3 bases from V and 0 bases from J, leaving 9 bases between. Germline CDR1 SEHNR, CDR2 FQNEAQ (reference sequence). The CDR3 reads CASSFQGDSYEQYF. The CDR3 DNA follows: TGTGCCAGCAGCTTTCAAGGGGACTCCTACGAGCAGTACTTC.

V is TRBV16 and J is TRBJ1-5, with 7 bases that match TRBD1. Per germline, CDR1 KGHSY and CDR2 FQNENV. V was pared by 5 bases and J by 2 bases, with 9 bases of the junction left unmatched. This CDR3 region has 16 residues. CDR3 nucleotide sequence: TGTGCCAGCAGCGACGTTGACAGGGATGGCAATCAGCCCCAGCATTTT. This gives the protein CASSDVDRDGNQPQHF. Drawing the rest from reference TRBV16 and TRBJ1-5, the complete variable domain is GEEVAQTPKHLVRGEGQKAKLYCAPIKGHSYVFWYQQVLKNEFKFLISFQNENVFDETGMPKERFSAKCLPNSPCSLEIQATKLEDSAVYFCASSDVDRDGNQPQHFGDGTRLSIL.

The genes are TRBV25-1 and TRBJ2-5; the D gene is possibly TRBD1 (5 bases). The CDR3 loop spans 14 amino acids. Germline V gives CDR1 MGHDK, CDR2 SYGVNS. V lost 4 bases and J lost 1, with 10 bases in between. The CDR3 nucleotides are TGTGCCAGCAGTGGAGACAGATTCCAAGAGACCCAGTACTTC. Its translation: CASSGDRFQETQYF.

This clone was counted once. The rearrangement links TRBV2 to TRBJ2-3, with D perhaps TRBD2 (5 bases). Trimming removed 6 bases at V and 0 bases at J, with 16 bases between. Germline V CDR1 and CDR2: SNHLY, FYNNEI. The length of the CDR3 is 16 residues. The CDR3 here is CASSPNGLISTDTQYF. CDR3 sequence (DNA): TGTGCCAGCAGCCCAAACGGACTTATTAGCACAGATACGCAGTATTTT. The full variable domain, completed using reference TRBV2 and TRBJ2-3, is EPEVTQTPSHQVTQMGQEVILRCVPISNHLYFYWYRQILGQKVEFLVSFYNNEISEKSEIFDDQFSVERPDGSNFTLKIRSTKLEDSAMYFCASSPNGLISTDTQYFGPGTRLTVL.

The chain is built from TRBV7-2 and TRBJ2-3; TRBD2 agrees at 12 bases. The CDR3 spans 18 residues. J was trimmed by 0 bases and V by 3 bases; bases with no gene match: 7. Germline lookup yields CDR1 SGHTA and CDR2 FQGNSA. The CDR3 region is CASSFRLAGATSTDTQYF. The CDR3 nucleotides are TGTGCCAGCAGCTTCAGACTAGCGGGGGCAACTAGCACAGATACGCAGTATTTT.

CDR3 sequence (DNA): TGCGCCAGCAGCTTGGGCTCACAGGGGATAGGAGATCAGCCCCAGCATTTT. Its protein is CASSLGSQGIGDQPQHF. The chain employs TRBV5-1 and TRBJ1-5; 7 positions agree with TRBD1. The germline CDR1 and CDR2 sequences are SGHRS and YFSETQ. This CDR3 comprises 17 residues. V shed 0 bases, J shed 5 bases, and the junction held 11 bases outside the gene matches.